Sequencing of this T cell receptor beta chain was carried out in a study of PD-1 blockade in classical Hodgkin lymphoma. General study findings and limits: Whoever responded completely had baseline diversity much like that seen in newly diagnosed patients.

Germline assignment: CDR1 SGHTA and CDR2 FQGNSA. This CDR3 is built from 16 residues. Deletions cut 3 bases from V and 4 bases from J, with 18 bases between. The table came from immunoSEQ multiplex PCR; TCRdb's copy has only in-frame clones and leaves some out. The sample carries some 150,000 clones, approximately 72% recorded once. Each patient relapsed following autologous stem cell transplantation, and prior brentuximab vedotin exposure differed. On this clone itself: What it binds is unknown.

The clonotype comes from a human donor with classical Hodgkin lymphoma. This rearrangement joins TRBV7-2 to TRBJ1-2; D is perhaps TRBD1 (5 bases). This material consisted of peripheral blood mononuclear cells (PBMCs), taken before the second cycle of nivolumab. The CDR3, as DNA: TGTGCCAGCAGCTTGACTAGCTCGGGACGCAGCTATGGCTACACCTTC. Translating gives CASSLTSSGRSYGYTF. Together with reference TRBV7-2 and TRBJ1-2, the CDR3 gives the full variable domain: GAGVSQSPSNKVTEKGKDVELRCDPISGHTALYWYRQSLGQGLEFLIYFQGNSAPDKSGLPSDRFSAERTGGSVSTLTIQRTQQEDSAVYLCASSLTSSGRSYGYTFGSGTRLTVV.